The clone carrying this TCR beta chain was seen at least ten times. What it recognizes is unknown. The data derive from a study of identical twins. A universal primer site came from template switching; cDNA carried unique molecular identifiers. TCRdb ran MiXCR on the 5' RACE reads and lists one entry per CDR3 protein. The table has 1.5 million to 2 million distinct CDR3 sequences, 32% seen once. V was cut by 4 bases and J by 9 bases, with 13 bases left in between. CDR3 length: 13 residues. Study results and limitations: The degree of excess twin sharing was weaker in beta out-of-frame sequences. The presence of invariant MAIT and iNKT cells could partly confound analyses of zero-insertion sequences. Carriage of fewer insertions was seen in abundant cord blood beta clonotypes, whereas memory repertoires showed none.

Sequencing was carried out using cord blood. The chain couples TRBV12-3 or TRBV12-4 to TRBJ1-5; no clear D. The TCR comes from a newborn girl in good health. The chain's CDR3 is CASSSRDRGPQHF. For the CDR3, the DNA is TGTGCCAGCAGTTCCCGTGATCGGGGGCCCCAGCATTTT.